This T cell receptor (beta chain) emerged from a study of CD8 T cells in ankylosing spondylitis. Study conclusions and caveats: Disease-linked clones reportedly showed significant enrichment in matched ankylosing spondylitis synovial fluid. As for the disease-linked clones, they showed a CD8+ phenotype and occurred at relatively low frequencies in peripheral blood. One TCR beta motif, made up of roughly eight highly homologous variants, appeared characteristic of ankylosing spondylitis blood.

TCR beta libraries were made by quantitative 5'-RACE with molecular barcodes. From the 5' RACE reads, TCRdb called clonotypes with MiXCR, one entry per CDR3 protein. The sample lists approximately 440,000 distinct CDR3 sequences, roughly a sixth seen once, with 0.95% to 1.1% in the top ten. About this clonotype: Its antigen is not known.

Sequenced input: blood, either unsorted or a sorted T cell fraction (not recorded which). The receptor comes from a male donor with ankylosing spondylitis.

The CDR3 spells CASSPDSQLAYGYTF. The CDR3 region has the DNA TGTGCCAGCAGTCCCGATAGCCAGTTGGCCTATGGCTACACCTTC. This sequence joins TRBV21-1 and TRBJ1-2. TRBV21-1 is a pseudogene segment. The CDR3 contains 15 residues.